Below are 14 T cell receptor beta chains sequenced from a single sample in a study of CD8 T cells in ankylosing spondylitis. TCRdb fed the 5' RACE reads into MiXCR, producing one record per CDR3 protein. The data show 130,000 or so distinct CDR3 sequences, roughly 7.3% seen once. Sequencing input: blood, either unsorted or a sorted T cell fraction (not recorded which). These receptors came from a male donor with ankylosing spondylitis or in good health (not recorded which).

This clonotype was found many times. The V gene is TRBV5-1, the J gene TRBJ2-2; 11 bases are shared with TRBD2. Trimming removed 4 bases from V and 6 bases from J; junction bases left unmatched: 14. The V gene's germline CDR1 is SGHRS and CDR2 YFSETQ. CDR3 length equals 18 residues. The CDR3 loop is CASSPEIGLAGLAGELFF. The CDR3 DNA is TGCGCCAGCAGCCCGGAGATCGGACTAGCGGGTCTCGCCGGGGAGCTGTTTTTT. The variable domain in full, completed from reference TRBV5-1 and TRBJ2-2, reads KAGVTQTPRYLIKTRGQQVTLSCSPISGHRSVSWYQQTPGQGLQFLFEYFSETQRNKGNFPGRFSGRQFSNSRSEMNVSTLELGDSALYLCASSPEIGLAGLAGELFFGEGSRLTVL.

V and J are TRBV5-1 and TRBJ2-1, with D maybe TRBD2 (6 bases). The germline V and J ends were trimmed by 1 base and 0 bases, with 14 bases remaining between them. CDR3 length: 17 amino acids. Germline CDR1 is SGHRS and CDR2 is YFSETQ. The CDR3 spells CASSLSQLRGSYNEQFF. The DNA of the CDR3 is TGCGCCAGCAGCTTGTCACAACTGCGGGGCTCCTACAATGAGCAGTTCTTC.

This clonotype has a count of ten or more. The chain couples TRBV20-1 to TRBJ2-1; D gene uncertain. This CDR3 comprises 11 residues. Trimming pared 6 bases from V and 7 bases from J, leaving 10 bases between. Germline CDR1 is DFQATT and CDR2 is SNEGSKA (reference sequence). CDR3 region: CSAYVNNEQFF. DNA for the CDR3: TGCAGTGCCTACGTGAATAATGAGCAGTTCTTC.

This clonotype has at least ten counts. This sequence joins TRBV24-1 and TRBJ2-7; D gene unclear. Germline CDR1 KGHDR, CDR2 SFDVKD. The CDR3 has 13 amino acids. V dropped 3 bases and J dropped 2 bases, with 7 bases sitting between them. The CDR3 nucleotides are TGTGCCACCAGTGATACTTACGCCTACGAGCAGTACTTC. Translation: CATSDTYAYEQYF.

For this clonotype: A read error may explain this, as a much larger clone is one base away. This chain links TRBV14 with TRBJ2-1; no clear D gene. The germline V gene has CDR1 SGHDN and CDR2 FVKESK. The CDR3 totals 13 residues. V was trimmed by 1 base and J by 3 bases, leaving 4 bases between them. CDR3 in amino acids: CASSQGHYNEQFF. CDR3 in DNA: TGTGCCAGCAGCCAAGGACACTACAATGAGCAGTTCTTC.

Many counts were recorded for this clonotype. The rearrangement uses TRBV7-9 and TRBJ1-6; TRBD1 aligns across 10 bases. The germline V gene encodes CDR1 SEHNR and CDR2 FQNEAQ (reference sequence). The CDR3 is 16 residues long. The J segment lost 6 bases and the V segment lost 4 bases, leaving 6 bases of the junction unmatched. CDR3 DNA sequence: TGTGCCAGCAGCTCGTGGGACAGGGGATTTAATTCACCCCTCCACTTT. It specifies CASSSWDRGFNSPLHF.

This clonotype was picked up many times. Here the CDR3 DNA reads TGCGCCAGCAGCCCGGGACAAACCCTGGGCACTGAAGCTTTCTTT. Its protein product is CASSPGQTLGTEAFF. V gene TRBV5-1 combines with J gene TRBJ1-1, with TRBD1 as a possible D gene (6 bases). The CDR3 runs to 15 residues. V shed 4 bases and J shed 4 bases, with 17 bases lying between them. Looked up from germline, CDR1 is SGHRS and CDR2 is YFSETQ.

In this sample, this clonotype turned up many times. J is TRBJ2-4 and V is TRBV10-3; D remains ambiguous. Trimming pared 4 bases from V and 5 bases from J, leaving 6 bases between. This CDR3 has 12 amino acids. Germline values: CDR1 ENHRY, CDR2 SYGVKD. The CDR3 region is CAISGSQNIQYF. CDR3 bases: TGTGCCATCAGTGGCTCTCAAAACATTCAGTACTTC.

This clonotype was observed at least ten times. The V gene is TRBV10-2, the J gene TRBJ2-3; no clear D gene. The germline V gene has CDR1 WSHSY and CDR2 SAAADI. The V and J ends lost 6 bases and 0 bases respectively, with 7 bases between them. There are 13 residues in the CDR3. The CDR3 DNA sequence: TGCGCCAGCAGGGGTATGAGCACAGATACGCAGTATTTT. Its protein product is CASRGMSTDTQYF.

The table lists this clonotype with many counts. J is TRBJ1-2 and V is TRBV20-1; D is unclear. The germline V gene has CDR1 DFQATT and CDR2 SNEGSKA (reference sequence). The CDR3 is 12 residues long. Trimming cost V 0 bases and J 7 bases, with 9 bases left between them. The CDR3 DNA sequence: TGCAGTGCTAGAGATGGGCAGCTTGGCTACACCTTC. Its translation: CSARDGQLGYTF.

This clonotype was picked up many times. The rearrangement uses TRBV29-1 and TRBJ1-2, with 12 nucleotides matching TRBD1. The V and J ends lost 6 bases and 3 bases, in that order; junction bases with no gene match: 5. This CDR3 region has 14 residues. Germline-derived CDR1 and CDR2 are SQVTM and ANQGSEA. The chain's CDR3 is CSVLGQGAYYGYTF. CDR3 sequence (DNA): TGCAGCGTGCTGGGACAGGGGGCGTACTATGGCTACACCTTC.

This clonotype showed up many times. The V gene is TRBV5-4, the J gene TRBJ2-7; D remains unclear. CDR1 and CDR2 from the germline V gene are SGHNT and YYREEE (reference sequence). The V end lost 3 bases, the J end lost 9 bases, and 13 bases lay between the germline ends. This CDR3 has 12 amino acids. CDR3 sequence: CASSSQNVPQYF. In nucleotides, the CDR3 is TGTGCCAGCAGCTCCCAAAACGTCCCGCAGTACTTC.

Of note for this clonotype: A single base separates this from a much larger clone, so it may be a read error. The rearrangement joins TRBV20-1 to TRBJ1-4; no definite D call. Germline CDR1 DFQATT, CDR2 SNEGSKA (reference sequence). The CDR3 runs to 13 residues. CDR3 nucleotides: TGCAGTGCTACGGAGCGCGCGGATGAAAAACTGTCTTTT. Its protein product is CSATERADEKLSF.

This clonotype was seen at least ten times. The chain couples TRBV7-9 to TRBJ2-7; possibly TRBD2 for D (5 bases). In germline, CDR1 is SEHNR, CDR2 FQNEAQ (reference sequence). The CDR3 runs to 11 residues. Here the CDR3 DNA reads TGTGCGTCGTGCTCGGGGTACGAGCAGTACTTC. As protein: CASCSGYEQYF. The full variable domain, with the rest looked up from reference TRBV7-9 and TRBJ2-7, is DTGVSQNPRHKITKRGQNVTFRCDPISEHNRLYWYRQTLGQGPEFLTYFQNEAQLEKSRLLSDRFSAERPKGSFSTLEIQRTEQGDSAMYLCASCSGYEQYFGPGTRLTVT.